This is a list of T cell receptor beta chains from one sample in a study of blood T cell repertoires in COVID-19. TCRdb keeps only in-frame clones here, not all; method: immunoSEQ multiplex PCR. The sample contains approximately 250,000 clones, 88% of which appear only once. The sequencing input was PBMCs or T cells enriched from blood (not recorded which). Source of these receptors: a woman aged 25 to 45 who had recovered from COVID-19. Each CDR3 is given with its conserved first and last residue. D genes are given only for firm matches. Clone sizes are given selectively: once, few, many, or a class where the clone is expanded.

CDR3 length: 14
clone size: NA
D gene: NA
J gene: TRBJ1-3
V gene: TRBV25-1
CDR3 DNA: TGTGCCAGCGGTTGGGCCGGCTCTGGAAACACCATATATTTT
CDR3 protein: CASGWAGSGNTIYF

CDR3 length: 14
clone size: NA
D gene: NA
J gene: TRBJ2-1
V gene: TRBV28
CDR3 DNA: TGTGCCAGCAGTCGGACGGGGGTATACGGTGAGCAGTTCTTC
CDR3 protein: CASSRTGVYGEQFF

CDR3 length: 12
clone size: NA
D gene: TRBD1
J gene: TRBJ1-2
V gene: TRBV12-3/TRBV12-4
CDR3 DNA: TGTGCCAGCAACCTGGACAGGAAGGGCTACACCTTC
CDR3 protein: CASNLDRKGYTF

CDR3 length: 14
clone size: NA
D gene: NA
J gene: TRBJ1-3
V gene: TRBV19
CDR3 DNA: TGTGCCAGTAGTGTCGACTTAACTGGAAACACCATATATTTT
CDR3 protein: CASSVDLTGNTIYF

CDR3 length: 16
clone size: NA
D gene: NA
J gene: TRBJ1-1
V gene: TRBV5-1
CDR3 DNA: TGCGCCAGCAGCAGGACTTCAGGGGTGGGAGTTACTGAAGCTTTCTTT
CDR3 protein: CASSRTSGVGVTEAFF

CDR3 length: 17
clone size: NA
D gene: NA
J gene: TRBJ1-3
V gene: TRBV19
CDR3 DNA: TGTGCCAGTATCCAAGGGAGGCCGGCATTCTCTGGAAACACCATATATTTT
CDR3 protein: CASIQGRPAFSGNTIYF

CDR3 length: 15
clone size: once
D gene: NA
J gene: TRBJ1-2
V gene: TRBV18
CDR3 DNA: TGTGCCAGCTCACCAGTAAAGGACAGTAACTATGGCTACACCTTC
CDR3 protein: CASSPVKDSNYGYTF

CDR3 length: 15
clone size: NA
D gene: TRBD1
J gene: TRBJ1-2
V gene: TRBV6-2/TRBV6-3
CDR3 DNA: TGTGCCAGCAGTCCCCGGACAGGTTTGGACTATGGCTACACCTTC
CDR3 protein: CASSPRTGLDYGYTF

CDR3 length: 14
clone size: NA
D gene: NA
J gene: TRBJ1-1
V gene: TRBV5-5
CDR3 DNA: TGTGCCAGCAGCTTGGCTGGGGACTACACTGAAGCTTTCTTT
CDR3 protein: CASSLAGDYTEAFF

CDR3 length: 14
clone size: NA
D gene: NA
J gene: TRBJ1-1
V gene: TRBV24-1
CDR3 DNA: TGTGCCACCAGGGGCGGGGCTCCGAACACTGAAGCTTTCTTT
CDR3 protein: CATRGGAPNTEAFF

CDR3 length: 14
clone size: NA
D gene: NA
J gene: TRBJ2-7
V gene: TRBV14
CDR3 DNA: TGTGCCAGCAGCCAAGAGGGACTGGGCCGCGAGCAGTACTTC
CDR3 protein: CASSQEGLGREQYF

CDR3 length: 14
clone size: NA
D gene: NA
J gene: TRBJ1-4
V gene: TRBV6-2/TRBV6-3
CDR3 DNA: TGTGCCAGCAGTCTAAACAGGTTTAATGAAAAACTGTTTTTT
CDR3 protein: CASSLNRFNEKLFF

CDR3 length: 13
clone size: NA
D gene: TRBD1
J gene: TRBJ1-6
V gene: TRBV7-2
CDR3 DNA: TGTGCCAGCTGTCTTGGACAGGGGGTACCCCTCCACTTT
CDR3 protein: CASCLGQGVPLHF

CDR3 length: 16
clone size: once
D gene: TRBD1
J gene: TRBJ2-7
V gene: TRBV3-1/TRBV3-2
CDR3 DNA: TGTGCCAGCAGCCAATCAGGTGGGACAGGGGGCTACGAGCAGTACTTC
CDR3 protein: CASSQSGGTGGYEQYF

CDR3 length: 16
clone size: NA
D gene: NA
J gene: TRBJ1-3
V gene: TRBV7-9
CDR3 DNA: TGTGCCAGCAGCTTAGCCTCAACGGGCTCTGGAAACACCATATATTTT
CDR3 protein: CASSLASTGSGNTIYF

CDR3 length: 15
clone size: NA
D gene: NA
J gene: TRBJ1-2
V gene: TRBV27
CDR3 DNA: TGTGCCAGCAGTTTATCTCGACAAATCAGGGATGGCTACACCTTC
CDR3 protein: CASSLSRQIRDGYTF

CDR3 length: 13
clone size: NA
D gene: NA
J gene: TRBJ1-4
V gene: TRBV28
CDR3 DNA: TGTGCCAGCAGTTTAAGGGGTTGGGAAAAACTGTTTTTT
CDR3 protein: CASSLRGWEKLFF

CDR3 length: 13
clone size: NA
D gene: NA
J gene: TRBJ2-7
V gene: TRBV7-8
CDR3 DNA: TGTGCCAGCAGCTTGGGGCACTTCTACGAGCAGTACTTC
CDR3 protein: CASSLGHFYEQYF

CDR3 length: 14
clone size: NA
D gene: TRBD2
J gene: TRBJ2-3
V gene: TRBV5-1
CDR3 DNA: TGCGCCAGCAGCCCCTCGGGGGGAGGAGATACGCAGTATTTT
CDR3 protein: CASSPSGGGDTQYF

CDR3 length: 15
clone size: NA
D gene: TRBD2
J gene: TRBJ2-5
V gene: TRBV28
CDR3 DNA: TGTGCCAGCAGTTACACTAGCGGGGGCCAAGAGACCCAGTACTTC
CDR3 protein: CASSYTSGGQETQYF

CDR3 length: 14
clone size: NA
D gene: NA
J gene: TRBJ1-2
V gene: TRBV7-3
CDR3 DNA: TGTGCCAGCAGCCCGTTCGGGGGTTCAGAGGGCTACACCTTC
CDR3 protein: CASSPFGGSEGYTF

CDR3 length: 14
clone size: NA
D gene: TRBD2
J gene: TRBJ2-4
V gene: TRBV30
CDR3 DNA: TGTGCCTGGAGTTACGGGGGGACTAGGAACATTCAGTACTTC
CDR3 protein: CAWSYGGTRNIQYF

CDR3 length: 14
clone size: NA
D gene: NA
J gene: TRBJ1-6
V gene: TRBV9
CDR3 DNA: TGTGCCAGCAGCAACAGGGTAGGGAATTCACCCCTCCACTTT
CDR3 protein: CASSNRVGNSPLHF

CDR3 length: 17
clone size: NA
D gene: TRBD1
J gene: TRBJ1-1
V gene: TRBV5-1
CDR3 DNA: TGCGCCAGCAGCTCCCCGGGACAGGGGGCGAAGGCCACTGAAGCTTTCTTT
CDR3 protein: CASSSPGQGAKATEAFF

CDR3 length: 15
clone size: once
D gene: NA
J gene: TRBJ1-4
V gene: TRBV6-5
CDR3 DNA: TGTGCCAGCAGTTACTCCGGGGGATCGGATGAAAAACTGTTTTTT
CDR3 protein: CASSYSGGSDEKLFF